Below are 21 T cell receptor beta chains sequenced from a single sample in a study of blood T cell repertoires in COVID-19 (dated by TCRdb to about 2020). The library relied on the immunoSEQ multiplex PCR assay. TCRdb mirrors the immuneACCESS table, restricted to in-frame sequences. Some clones are absent from its copies; in checked studies, under half trace to an unresolved V gene, and the reason for the others is unknown. The sample table records around 370,000 clones; 91% of these occur just once. The ten most abundant clones make up approximately 3.5% of the sample. Sequencing was carried out using peripheral blood. Receptors originate from a woman aged 18-35 years who had recovered from COVID-19.

The rearrangement joins TRBV4-3 to TRBJ1-2; 7 nucleotides line up with TRBD1. CDR1 is LGHNA and CDR2 is YSLEER in the germline V gene. The CDR3 has 16 amino acids. V was pared by 2 bases and J by 2 bases, with 8 bases of the junction left unmatched. The CDR3 loop is CASSQNRGRINYGYTF. The CDR3 bases are TGCGCCAGCAGCCAAAACAGGGGCCGGATAAACTATGGCTACACCTTC.

This chain joins TRBV10-2 and TRBJ2-5; 11 bases agree with TRBD2. The CDR3 contains 16 residues. The ends lost 4 bases at V and 5 bases at J; junction bases unmatched: 9. CDR1 is WSHSY and CDR2 is SAAADI in the germline V gene. The DNA of the CDR3 is TGCGCCAGCAGTGTTGGTAGCGGGAGGGGGTCGGAGACCCAGTACTTC. Its protein product is CASSVGSGRGSETQYF.

This clone was observed a single time. The chain joins TRBV6-1 to TRBJ1-4; D is unclear. The CDR3 has 17 amino acids. With 4 bases removed from V and 0 bases from J, the gap between germline ends came to 15 bases. Germline assignment: CDR1 MNHNS and CDR2 SASEGT. This chain's CDR3 is CASSVISFEATNEKLFF. CDR3 DNA sequence: TGTGCCAGCAGTGTGATCAGTTTTGAAGCAACTAATGAAAAACTGTTTTTT.

The chain joins TRBV6-2 or TRBV6-3 to TRBJ1-1, with 10 bases aligning to TRBD1. CDR3 size: 17 residues. Unmatched junction bases numbered 9, after V lost 5 bases and J lost 0 bases. CDR1 MNHEY and CDR2 SVGEGT come from the germline V gene. CDR3 sequence reads: CASSRDRGQPLNTEAFF. For the CDR3, the DNA is TGTGCCAGCAGTAGGGACAGGGGTCAGCCCTTGAACACTGAAGCTTTCTTT.

This chain joins TRBV19 and TRBJ2-1; D call uncertain. Trimming pared 3 bases from V and 6 bases from J, leaving 12 bases between. The CDR3 has 14 residues. Germline V gives CDR1 LNHDA, CDR2 SQIVND (reference sequence). The CDR3 nucleotides are TGTGCCAGTAGTATTTCTTCAGCGATCAATGAGCAGTTCTTC. Amino acids: CASSISSAINEQFF.

The rearrangement uses TRBV30 and TRBJ2-3; D not resolved. The V end was cut by 4 bases, the J end by 1 base, with 12 bases between. The CDR3 extends over 14 amino acids. CDR1 is GTSNPN and CDR2 is SVGIG in the germline V gene (reference sequence). The CDR3 sequence: CAWNLGLGTDTQYF. The CDR3 DNA sequence: TGTGCCTGGAACCTAGGTTTAGGCACAGATACGCAGTATTTT.

This clone was counted a single time. The CDR3 region is CASSRDFSGANVLTF. The CDR3 DNA follows: TGCGCCAGCAGCAGGGACTTCTCTGGGGCCAACGTCCTGACTTTC. The rearrangement uses TRBV5-1 and TRBJ2-6, with D maybe TRBD2 (6 bases). Trimming removed 4 bases from V and 0 bases from J, with 8 bases in between. CDR3 length: 15 residues. From germline, CDR1 is SGHRS and CDR2 YFSETQ.

About this clone itself: Additional DNA sequences in this sample encode the identical CDR3. This sequence joins TRBV19 and TRBJ1-5; 7 nucleotides align to TRBD1. CDR1 is LNHDA and CDR2 is SQIVND in the germline V gene (reference sequence). V lost 3 bases, J lost 4 bases, and 3 bases stayed unmatched. The CDR3 consists of 14 residues. CDR3 sequence (DNA): TGTGCCAGTAGTATCGCAGGGGGGAATCAGCCCCAGCATTTT. This sequence encodes CASSIAGGNQPQHF.

This sequence joins TRBV11-3 and TRBJ2-6, with D maybe TRBD2 (6 bases). The CDR3 is made up of 19 amino acids. In germline, CDR1 is SGHNT, CDR2 YENEEA. The V end lost 6 bases, the J end lost 0 bases, and 21 bases lay between the germline ends. The CDR3 loop is CASRRVPGTANSGANVLTF. CDR3 bases: TGTGCCAGCAGACGAGTCCCCGGGACTGCCAACTCTGGGGCCAACGTCCTGACTTTC.

This chain links TRBV21-1 with TRBJ2-5; the DNA was not used to check the table's D call, TRBD1. TRBV21-1 corresponds to a pseudogene. The CDR3 extends over 17 amino acids. CDR3 sequence: CASSKIRDRAFQETQYF. The CDR3 DNA sequence: TGTGCCAGCAGCAAAATCCGGGACAGGGCGTTTCAAGAGACCCAGTACTTC.

J is TRBJ2-2 and V is TRBV7-2; 10 nucleotides agree with TRBD2. The CDR3 is 17 amino acids. V was clipped by 2 bases and J by 4 bases; unmatched bases: 7. Germline V CDR1 and CDR2: SGHTA, FQGNSA. CDR3 residues: CASSLSGLAGATGELFF. The CDR3 region has the DNA TGTGCCAGCAGCTTATCTGGGCTAGCGGGAGCCACCGGGGAGCTGTTTTTT.

This chain connects TRBV19 to TRBJ2-2; 10 bases align to TRBD2. V was clipped by 6 bases and J by 6 bases; unmatched bases: 7. Germline V lookup: CDR1 LNHDA, CDR2 SQIVND (reference sequence). This CDR3 is built from 15 residues. The DNA of the CDR3 is TGTGCCAGTAGGCTAGCGGGAGTAGTTCCCGGGGAGCTGTTTTTT. As protein: CASRLAGVVPGELFF.

This chain links TRBV2 with TRBJ2-1; TRBD2 might be the D (6 bases). The V gene lost 4 bases and the J gene lost 5 bases, with 6 bases spanning the gap. The CDR3 runs 12 residues. CDR1 and CDR2 from the germline V gene are SNHLY and FYNNEI. The CDR3 DNA reads TGTGCCAGCAGTGGGGGGGACAATGAGCAGTTCTTC. This translates into CASSGGDNEQFF.

The chain combines TRBV6-2 or TRBV6-3 with TRBJ2-7; D not resolved. The germline CDR1 and CDR2 sequences are MNHEY and SVGEGT. The CDR3 contains 13 residues. The V gene lost 5 bases and the J gene lost 4 bases, with 12 bases spanning the gap. CDR3 nucleotides: TGTGCCAGCAGTCCCGTCAGGTTATACGAGCAGTACGTC. Translated: CASSPVRLYEQYV.

The V call is TRBV29-1, the J call TRBJ1-2, with D unclear. This CDR3 contains 13 residues. With 5 bases removed from V and 3 bases from J, the gap between germline ends came to 13 bases. Per the germline V gene, CDR1 is SQVTM and CDR2 is ANQGSEA. The CDR3 sequence: CSVLKEDDYGYTF. The CDR3 DNA reads as TGCAGCGTTTTGAAGGAGGATGACTATGGCTACACCTTC. The complete variable domain, with remaining parts taken from reference TRBV29-1 and TRBJ1-2, reads SAVISQKPSRDICQRGTSLTIQCQVDSQVTMMFWYRQQPGQSLTLIATANQGSEATYESGFVIDKFPISRPNLTFSTLTVSNMSPEDSSIYLCSVLKEDDYGYTFGSGTRLTVV.

The rearrangement joins TRBV19 to TRBJ2-6, with a possible D match to TRBD2 (6 bases). CDR1 and CDR2 from the germline V gene are LNHDA and SQIVND (reference sequence). The V end was cut by 3 bases, the J end by 4 bases, with 16 bases between. The CDR3 runs to 17 residues. CDR3 region: CASSMPGGGSGANVLTF. The CDR3 DNA is TGTGCCAGTAGTATGCCCGGGGGAGGATCGGGGGCCAACGTCCTGACTTTC.

The chain links TRBV11-2 to TRBJ1-1; tentative D call: TRBD1 (6 bases). The V and J ends lost 4 bases and 4 bases respectively, with 10 bases between them. Germline V gene sequence: CDR1 SGHAT, CDR2 FQNNGV. The CDR3 covers 13 residues. The CDR3 spells CASSSGQPTEAFF. The DNA of the CDR3 is TGTGCCAGCAGCTCGGGACAACCCACTGAAGCTTTCTTT.

The chain employs TRBV5-1 and TRBJ1-1; 10 nucleotides line up with TRBD1. The germline gives CDR1 SGHRS, CDR2 YFSETQ. This CDR3 is 17 amino acids long. V lost 4 bases to trimming and J lost 1 base; unmatched junction nucleotides: 10. CDR3 region: CASSITGTGVGNTEAFF. The DNA for the CDR3 is TGCGCCAGCAGCATTACCGGGACAGGGGTGGGGAACACTGAAGCTTTCTTT.

The chain couples TRBV3-1 (or the pseudogene TRBV3-2) to TRBJ2-1; 16 bases line up with TRBD2. V lost 3 bases and J lost 10; bases outside the gene matches: 6. The germline gives CDR1 LGHDT, CDR2 YNNKEL (reference sequence). The CDR3 extends over 16 amino acids. CDR3 region: CASSHTGTSGRAEQFF. The CDR3 DNA follows: TGTGCCAGCAGCCACACCGGGACTAGCGGGAGGGCCGAGCAGTTCTTC.

The J gene is TRBJ1-2, the V gene TRBV15; 9 bases are a match to TRBD1. Germline CDR1 is LNHNV and CDR2 is YYDKDF (reference sequence). V dropped 0 bases and J dropped 7; count of bases not matched to a gene: 3. CDR3 size: 14 residues. The CDR3 region has the DNA TGTGCCACCAGCAGAGATGGGACAGGGTCTGGCTACACCTTC. As protein: CATSRDGTGSGYTF.

This clone was picked up one time. The J gene is TRBJ2-2, the V gene TRBV10-2; 7 nucleotides agree with TRBD2. The V gene end was trimmed by 8 bases and the J gene end by 2 bases; junction bases not matched to a gene: 5. The CDR3 extends over 14 amino acids. CDR1 and CDR2 (germline): WSHSY, SAAADI. CDR3: CASGPSGNTGELFF. In nucleotides, the CDR3 is TGCGCCAGCGGTCCTAGCGGAAACACCGGGGAGCTGTTTTTT.